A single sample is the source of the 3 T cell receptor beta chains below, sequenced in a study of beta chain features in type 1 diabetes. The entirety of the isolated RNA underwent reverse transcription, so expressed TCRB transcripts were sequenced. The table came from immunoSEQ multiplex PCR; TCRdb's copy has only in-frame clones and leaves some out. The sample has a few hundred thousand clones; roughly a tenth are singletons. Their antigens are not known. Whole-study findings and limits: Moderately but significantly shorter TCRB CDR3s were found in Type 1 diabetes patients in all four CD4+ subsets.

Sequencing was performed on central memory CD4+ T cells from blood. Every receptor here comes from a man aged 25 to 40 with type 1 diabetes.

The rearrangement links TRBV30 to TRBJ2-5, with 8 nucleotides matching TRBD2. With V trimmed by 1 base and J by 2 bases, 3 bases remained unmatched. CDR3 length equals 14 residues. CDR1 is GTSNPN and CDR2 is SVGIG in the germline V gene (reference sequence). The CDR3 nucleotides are TGTGCCTGGAGTGGCGGGGGGATACAAGAGACCCAGTACTTC. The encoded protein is CAWSGGGIQETQYF.

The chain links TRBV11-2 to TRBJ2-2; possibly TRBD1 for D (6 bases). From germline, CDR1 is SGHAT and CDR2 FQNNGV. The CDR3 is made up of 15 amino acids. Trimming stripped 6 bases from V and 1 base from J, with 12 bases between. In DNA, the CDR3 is TGTGCCAGCAGTCCAACAGGGTGGAACACCGGGGAGCTGTTTTTT. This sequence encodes CASSPTGWNTGELFF.

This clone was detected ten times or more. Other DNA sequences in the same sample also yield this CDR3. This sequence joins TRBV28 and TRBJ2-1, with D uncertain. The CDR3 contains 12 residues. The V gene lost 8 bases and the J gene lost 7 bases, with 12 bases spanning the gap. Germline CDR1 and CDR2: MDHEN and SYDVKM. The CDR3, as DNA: TGTGCCAGCTCCCCAACTCTAAATGAGCAGTTCTTC. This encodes CASSPTLNEQFF. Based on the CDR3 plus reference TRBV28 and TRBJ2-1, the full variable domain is DVKVTQSSRYLVKRTGEKVFLECVQDMDHENMFWYRQDPGLGLRLIYFSYDVKMKEKGDIPEGYSVSREKKERFSLILESASTNQTSMYLCASSPTLNEQFFGPGTRLTVL.